This T cell receptor beta chain was sequenced in a study of CD8 T cells in Susac syndrome. In the study overall: Patients with Susac syndrome were therapy-naive, treated with corticosteroids, or treated with intravenous immunoglobulin alone when blood was collected.

cDNA came from around 0.5 to 1 ug RNA primed by random hexamers. Using its own MiXCR run on the immunoSEQ multiplex PCR reads, TCRdb lists one record per CDR3 protein. The sample holds fewer than 140,000 distinct CDR3 sequences, less than 95% seen once. Blood CD8+ and CD4+ T cells underwent high-throughput TCR beta sequencing. The recently defined diagnostic criteria for definite or probable disease were met by the Susac syndrome patients. Germline values: CDR1 MNHEY, CDR2 SMNVEV (reference sequence). The V gene lost 3 bases and the J gene lost 7 bases, with 15 bases spanning the gap. The CDR3 runs 14 residues.

The TCR sequence derives from a human donor with Susac syndrome. The chain has TRBV27 and TRBJ1-1; D remains ambiguous. The sequenced material came from CD8+ T cells from PBMCs. CDR3 nucleotide sequence: TGTGCCAGCAGTTTTATGGGGTCCCCACTTGAAGCTTTCTTT. As protein: CASSFMGSPLEAFF.